These 12 T cell receptor beta chains originate from one sample sequenced in a study of blood T cell repertoires in COVID-19. Sequenced by immunoSEQ multiplex PCR; TCRdb stores in-frame clones only, minus some. This sample has about 220,000 clones, with 80% to 90% found just once. The specimen sequenced was peripheral blood. The source of these receptors is a man aged 45 to 65 who had recovered from COVID-19.

The chain has TRBV28 and TRBJ1-2; 12 nucleotides agree with TRBD1. The CDR3 is 15 amino acids. With 6 bases clipped from V and 4 bases from J, the junction kept 6 bases outside the gene matches. The germline V gene has CDR1 MDHEN and CDR2 SYDVKM. Here the CDR3 reads CASSPGTGGLYGYTF. In DNA, the CDR3 is TGTGCCAGCAGCCCCGGGACAGGGGGCCTCTATGGCTACACCTTC.

This clone appeared a single time. The rearrangement uses TRBV7-2 and TRBJ1-3; D remains ambiguous. This CDR3 spans 14 amino acids. Germline V CDR1 and CDR2: SGHTA, FQGNSA. Deletions cut 4 bases from V and 0 bases from J, with 7 bases between. The CDR3 nucleotides read TGTGCCAGCAGCTCGACAAGCTCTGGAAACACCATATATTTT. Protein: CASSSTSSGNTIYF.

This rearrangement joins TRBV30 to TRBJ2-1; 8 nucleotides match TRBD2. Germline lookup yields CDR1 GTSNPN and CDR2 SVGIG (reference sequence). CDR3 size: 17 residues. Unmatched junction bases numbered 14, after V lost 0 bases and J lost 7 bases. The CDR3 loop is CAWSVFGGRWESNEQFF. The CDR3 DNA is TGTGCCTGGAGTGTTTTTGGCGGGAGGTGGGAAAGTAATGAGCAGTTCTTC.

This chain uses TRBV4-2 with TRBJ2-3, with a possible D match to TRBD2 (6 bases). Per germline, CDR1 LGHNA and CDR2 YNFKEQ. V lost 1 base, J lost 2 bases, and 13 bases lay in between. The CDR3 length is 16 residues. This chain's CDR3 is CASSQGPGGNTDTQYF. The CDR3 nucleotides are TGTGCCAGCAGCCAAGGGCCCGGGGGAAACACAGATACGCAGTATTTT.

In nucleotides, the CDR3 is TGTGCCAGCAGCCCGCAGGGGGCAAGGACTGAAGCTTTCTTT. Its translation: CASSPQGARTEAFF. V and J are TRBV28 and TRBJ1-1; 8 nucleotides align to TRBD1. The CDR3 totals 14 residues. CDR1 and CDR2 (germline): MDHEN, SYDVKM. The V segment lost 6 bases and the J segment 5 bases; nucleotides outside the gene matches: 8.

V is TRBV19 and J is TRBJ2-5, with 11 bases fitting TRBD1. The V segment lost 6 bases and the J segment 5 bases; nucleotides outside the gene matches: 2. Germline V gene sequence: CDR1 LNHDA, CDR2 SQIVND (reference sequence). The CDR3 has 13 residues. This CDR3 is CASRDRGRETQYF. The CDR3 coding sequence is TGTGCCAGTAGGGACAGGGGGCGTGAGACCCAGTACTTC.

This chain connects TRBV19 to TRBJ2-6; D unresolved. V gave up 6 bases and J gave up 6 bases, with 12 bases separating them. CDR3 length equals 14 residues. From germline, CDR1 is LNHDA and CDR2 SQIVND (reference sequence). The CDR3 here is CASSPGGPANVLTF. The CDR3 region has the DNA TGTGCCAGTAGCCCAGGTGGTCCGGCCAACGTCCTGACTTTC.

The V gene is TRBV6-1, the J gene TRBJ1-2, with D unresolved. From germline, CDR1 is MNHNS and CDR2 SASEGT. The CDR3 totals 14 residues. The V end was cut by 1 base, the J end by 8 bases, with 14 bases between. The CDR3 reads CASSEVAGSGGYTF. The CDR3, as DNA: TGTGCCAGCAGTGAAGTGGCGGGGTCGGGCGGCTACACCTTC.

The chain joins TRBV3-1 (or the pseudogene TRBV3-2) to TRBJ1-2; no clear D. Germline V lookup: CDR1 LGHDT, CDR2 YNNKEL (reference sequence). The CDR3 is made up of 13 amino acids. Deletions cut 1 base from V and 4 bases from J, with 7 bases between. In DNA form, the CDR3 reads TGTGCCAGCAGCCAAGCAGGCCCCTATGGCTACACCTTC. Its protein is CASSQAGPYGYTF.

This clone showed up just once. The same CDR3 is also encoded by other DNA sequences in this sample. The chain combines TRBV28 with TRBJ1-3; D unresolved. The CDR3 is 15 residues long. Between the trimmed V and J ends, which lost 6 bases and 0 bases, there was a span of 12 bases. Germline V CDR1 and CDR2: MDHEN, SYDVKM. The CDR3 nucleotides read TGTGCCAGCAGCCGCGGAACCTCCTCTGGAAACACCATATATTTT. This encodes CASSRGTSSGNTIYF.

This chain uses TRBV19 with TRBJ1-5; weak D call: TRBD1 (6 bases). The CDR3 has 14 residues. Between the trimmed V and J ends, which lost 6 bases and 4 bases, there was a span of 13 bases. Germline assignment: CDR1 LNHDA and CDR2 SQIVND (reference sequence). CDR3 amino acids: CASRSGQMNQPQHF. Here the CDR3 DNA reads TGTGCCAGTAGATCCGGACAGATGAATCAGCCCCAGCATTTT.

The chain employs TRBV7-8 and TRBJ1-1, with D unresolved. Germline CDR1 reads SGHVS; CDR2 reads FQNEAQ. Trimming removed 0 bases at V and 11 bases at J, with 13 bases between. This CDR3 has 13 residues. The CDR3 nucleotides read TGTGCCAGCAGCTTAGCCGGGGTTTCGGTGGCTTTCTTT. Its translation: CASSLAGVSVAFF.